Below, 28 T cell receptor beta chains from the same sample are listed, as sequenced in a study of blood T cell repertoires in COVID-19. Sequencing was performed with immunoSEQ multiplex PCR; in TCRdb, only in-frame clones are kept and a portion is missing. This sample carries roughly 100,000 clones, 90% of them seen once, and the ten largest clones take under 8.5%. Material: peripheral blood. These receptors were obtained from a man aged 18 to 35 with COVID-19, enrolled during active disease.

The chain uses TRBV3-1 (or the pseudogene TRBV3-2) and TRBJ1-5, with 8 bases fitting TRBD1. V was pared by 1 base and J by 5 bases, with 16 bases of the junction left unmatched. This CDR3 is built from 19 residues. CDR1 LGHDT and CDR2 YNNKEL come from the germline V gene (reference sequence). The CDR3, as DNA: TGTGCCAGCAGCCAAGGGGGCGTGGACAGGGATATATTGGATCAGCCCCAGCATTTT. Protein sequence: CASSQGGVDRDILDQPQHF.

This clone was detected ten times or more. The CDR3 sequence is CASSPRFNSPLHF. In nucleotides, the CDR3 is TGTGCCAGCAGTCCCAGGTTCAATTCACCCCTCCACTTT. The V gene is TRBV27, the J gene TRBJ1-6, with D hard to call. The CDR3 is 13 amino acids. From germline, CDR1 is MNHEY and CDR2 SMNVEV (reference sequence). Trimming shortened V by 5 bases and J by 7 bases, and 9 bases separated the two germline ends.

The rearrangement links TRBV27 to TRBJ1-6, with 7 bases fitting TRBD1. With 5 bases clipped from V and 13 bases from J, the junction kept 11 bases outside the gene matches. This CDR3 is built from 14 residues. Germline V lookup: CDR1 MNHEY, CDR2 SMNVEV (reference sequence). The CDR3 bases are TGTGCCAGCAGTCCCGGACAGGAGGTGGGGCCCCTCCACTTT. Protein product: CASSPGQEVGPLHF.

This chain connects TRBV6-5 to TRBJ2-1; D is uncertain. This CDR3 is 11 amino acids long. The germline V gene has CDR1 MNHEY and CDR2 SVGAGI. Trimming left V 3 bases short and J 10 bases short, with 7 bases between. The CDR3 DNA is TGTGCCAGCAGTTATAGTCTGGAGCAGTTCTTC. It translates to CASSYSLEQFF.

The chain couples TRBV9 to TRBJ2-7; 9 nucleotides agree with TRBD2. V shed 0 bases, J shed 5 bases, and the junction held 12 bases outside the gene matches. Germline CDR1 and CDR2: SGDLS and YYNGEE. There are 17 residues in the CDR3. Written as DNA, the CDR3 is TGTGCCAGCAGCGTAGACGATACGGGCGGGAGGGCCGACGAGCAGTACTTC. Protein sequence: CASSVDDTGGRADEQYF.

The CDR3 DNA sequence: TGTGCCAGCAGTTTTTGGGAGGAAGCTTTCTTT. Translated: CASSFWEEAFF. The V gene is TRBV27, the J gene TRBJ1-1; no clear D gene. Trimming removed 3 bases at V and 8 bases at J, with 7 bases between. The CDR3 has 11 residues. The V gene's germline CDR1 is MNHEY and CDR2 SMNVEV (reference sequence).

The genes are TRBV29-1 and TRBJ1-2; 9 bases are a match to TRBD1. The CDR3 is 13 amino acids. CDR1 is SQVTM, CDR2 ANQGSEA, per germline. V lost 7 bases and J lost 7; bases outside the gene matches: 10. DNA of the CDR3: TGCAGCGCACCGGGACAGGGAATGTCTGGCTACACCTTC. It translates to CSAPGQGMSGYTF.

The chain recombines TRBV5-1 with TRBJ2-7, with TRBD1 matching over 7 bases. The J segment lost 1 base and the V segment lost 2 bases, leaving 6 bases of the junction unmatched. This CDR3 comprises 15 residues. Germline CDR1 and CDR2: SGHRS and YFSETQ. The CDR3 protein is CASSLPPTGSYEQYF. The CDR3 coding sequence is TGCGCCAGCAGCTTACCCCCGACAGGGTCCTACGAGCAGTACTTC.

J is TRBJ2-2 and V is TRBV19; D is undetermined. Trimming shortened V by 6 bases and J by 6 bases, and 11 bases separated the two germline ends. Germline V gene sequence: CDR1 LNHDA, CDR2 SQIVND (reference sequence). The length of the CDR3 is 13 residues. DNA of the CDR3: TGTGCCAGTAGCAAACAAGTCGCCGGGGAGCTGTTTTTT. Its protein product is CASSKQVAGELFF. The whole variable domain, filled in from reference TRBV19 and TRBJ2-2, reads DGGITQSPKYLFRKEGQNVTLSCEQNLNHDAMYWYRQDPGQGLRLIYYSQIVNDFQKGDIAEGYSVSREKKESFPLTVTSAQKNPTAFYLCASSKQVAGELFFGEGSRLTVL.

CDR3: CASSQDHRSSYEQYF. CDR3 DNA: TGCGCCAGCAGCCAAGATCACAGGAGCTCCTACGAGCAGTACTTC. This chain uses TRBV4-3 with TRBJ2-7; possible D gene TRBD1, 5 bases. In germline, CDR1 is LGHNA, CDR2 YSLEER. The CDR3 loop spans 15 amino acids. Trimming removed 0 bases from V and 0 bases from J, with 9 bases in between.

V is TRBV11-3 and J is TRBJ2-1; no firm D call. Germline V gene lookup returns CDR1 SGHNT and CDR2 YENEEA. The length of the CDR3 is 12 residues. Trimming stripped 5 bases from V and 3 bases from J, with 5 bases between. CDR3 sequence (DNA): TGTGCCAGCAGCCGCAGCTACAATGAGCAGTTCTTC. This encodes CASSRSYNEQFF. Drawing the rest from reference TRBV11-3 and TRBJ2-1, the complete variable domain is EAGVVQSPRYKIIEKKQPVAFWCNPISGHNTLYWYLQNLGQGPELLIRYENEEAVDDSQLPKDRFSAERLKGVDSTLKIQPAELGDSAVYLCASSRSYNEQFFGPGTRLTVL.

The chain links TRBV7-2 to TRBJ2-7; 11 bases fit TRBD2. From germline, CDR1 is SGHTA and CDR2 FQGNSA. CDR3 length: 15 amino acids. V dropped 4 bases and J dropped 4; count of bases not matched to a gene: 6. Written as DNA, the CDR3 is TGTGCCAGCAGCTCGGGACTAGCGGCCGCATACGAGCAGTACTTC. Its protein is CASSSGLAAAYEQYF.

CDR3 DNA sequence: TGTGCCAGCAGTATTACCCCTCCTGGGGGCGGGCAGCCCCAGCATTTT. Amino acid sequence: CASSITPPGGGQPQHF. The chain employs TRBV27 and TRBJ1-5, with TRBD1 as a possible D gene (6 bases). V lost 5 bases and J lost 7, with 21 bases in between. The CDR3 length is 16 residues. Germline V gives CDR1 MNHEY, CDR2 SMNVEV (reference sequence).

The J gene is TRBJ2-2, the V gene TRBV30; TRBD1 agrees at 10 bases. The ends lost 2 bases at V and 0 bases at J; junction bases unmatched: 3. CDR3 length equals 16 residues. From germline, CDR1 is GTSNPN and CDR2 SVGIG (reference sequence). The CDR3 DNA follows: TGTGCCTGGAGTCGGACAGGGGGTTCGAACACCGGGGAGCTGTTTTTT. Its protein product is CAWSRTGGSNTGELFF. Looking up the rest from reference TRBV30 and TRBJ2-2 gives the full variable domain: SQTIHQWPATLVQPVGSPLSLECTVEGTSNPNLYWYRQAAGRGLQLLFYSVGIGQISSEVPQNLSASRPQDRQFILSSKKLLLSDSGFYLCAWSRTGGSNTGELFFGEGSRLTVL.

For the CDR3, the DNA is TGTGCCAGCAGTGTGGGGACAATACCCCTTGGGGAGACCCAGTACTTC. Its translation: CASSVGTIPLGETQYF. The chain uses TRBV6-1 and TRBJ2-5; tentative D call: TRBD1 (6 bases). Trimming removed 4 bases from V and 5 bases from J, with 20 bases in between. Per germline, CDR1 MNHNS and CDR2 SASEGT. This CDR3 has 16 amino acids.

The V and J genes are TRBV5-4 and TRBJ1-1; 8 bases align to TRBD1. Germline lookup yields CDR1 SGHNT and CDR2 YYREEE (reference sequence). V lost 7 bases and J lost 0; bases outside the gene matches: 2. The CDR3 has 13 residues. CDR3 DNA sequence: TGTGCCAGCGGGACAGGACTGAACACTGAAGCTTTCTTT. Translation gives CASGTGLNTEAFF.

CDR3 sequence reads: CASSWSARNTEAFF. The CDR3 DNA sequence: TGTGCCAGTAGTTGGTCAGCGAGGAACACTGAAGCTTTCTTT. This sequence joins TRBV19 and TRBJ1-1; D gene uncertain. V was shortened by 5 bases and J by 1 base, with 11 bases between the two germline ends. The CDR3 length is 14 residues. From germline, CDR1 is LNHDA and CDR2 SQIVND (reference sequence).

The rearrangement joins TRBV10-3 to TRBJ1-2, with TRBD1 identical over 9 bases. V shed 4 bases and J 6 bases; nucleotides not matched to a gene: 3. CDR1 is ENHRY, CDR2 SYGVKD, per germline. The CDR3 runs to 13 residues. The CDR3 bases are TGTGCCATCAGTGGCCGGGACAGGGATGGCTACACCTTC. As protein: CAISGRDRDGYTF.

In its sample, this clone was seen once. The gene calls are TRBV27 and TRBJ2-1, with 11 nucleotides matching TRBD2. Trimming removed 3 bases from V and 0 bases from J; junction bases left unmatched: 4. Germline CDR1 is MNHEY and CDR2 is SMNVEV (reference sequence). The CDR3 is made up of 17 amino acids. This CDR3 reads CASSFRLAGGSYNEQFF. CDR3 DNA sequence: TGTGCCAGCAGTTTTCGTCTAGCGGGAGGCTCCTACAATGAGCAGTTCTTC.

The gene calls are TRBV6-2 or TRBV6-3 and TRBJ2-7; 7 bases line up with TRBD1. The CDR3 consists of 19 residues. V gave up 0 bases and J gave up 6 bases; unmatched junction bases: 20. Germline loops: CDR1 MNHEY, CDR2 SVGEGT. The CDR3 loop reads CASSYSVGSTGDRICEQYF. CDR3 in DNA: TGTGCCAGCAGTTACTCGGTGGGGAGCACAGGGGATAGAATATGCGAGCAGTACTTC.

The rearrangement joins TRBV19 to TRBJ1-1, with a weak D call TRBD1 (5 bases). Germline V gene sequence: CDR1 LNHDA, CDR2 SQIVND (reference sequence). With 4 bases removed from V and 4 bases from J, the gap between germline ends came to 13 bases. CDR3 length: 14 amino acids. The CDR3 region is CASSSATGRTEAFF. CDR3 DNA sequence: TGTGCCAGTAGTAGTGCCACAGGTCGCACTGAAGCTTTCTTT.

The gene calls are TRBV10-3 and TRBJ2-7; D perhaps matches TRBD2 (6 bases). Germline values: CDR1 ENHRY, CDR2 SYGVKD. Trimming removed 3 bases at V and 5 bases at J, with 14 bases between. The CDR3 covers 14 residues. This CDR3 reads CAISDDRGRNEQYF. The CDR3 DNA reads TGTGCCATCAGTGACGATCGAGGGAGGAACGAGCAGTACTTC.

V is TRBV29-1 and J is TRBJ1-1; D uncertain. The germline V gene has CDR1 SQVTM and CDR2 ANQGSEA. This CDR3 is 12 amino acids long. The V and J ends lost 5 bases and 1 base respectively, with 8 bases between them. This CDR3 reads CSVPRGNTEAFF. Here the CDR3 DNA reads TGCAGCGTTCCGAGAGGGAACACTGAAGCTTTCTTT.

The rearrangement uses TRBV13 and TRBJ2-3; the match to TRBD1 covers 8 bases. The V gene end was trimmed by 5 bases and the J gene end by 4 bases; junction bases not matched to a gene: 23. CDR3 length equals 20 residues. CDR1 and CDR2 (germline): PRHDT, FYEKMQ (reference sequence). The CDR3: CASSALDPGGGRDVPDTQYF. CDR3 in DNA: TGTGCCAGCAGCGCACTAGACCCAGGGGGCGGACGTGATGTCCCAGATACGCAGTATTTT.

V gene TRBV19 combines with J gene TRBJ2-7, with D tentatively TRBD2 (7 bases). Germline CDR1 LNHDA, CDR2 SQIVND (reference sequence). The CDR3 consists of 16 residues. V was pared by 4 bases and J by 7 bases, with 23 bases between. The chain's CDR3 is CASSTGGPSGLEEQYF. For the CDR3, the DNA is TGTGCCAGTAGTACCGGGGGGCCTAGCGGCTTGGAAGAGCAGTACTTC.

The chain employs TRBV29-1 and TRBJ2-1; no definite D call. The CDR3 consists of 11 residues. CDR1 is SQVTM, CDR2 ANQGSEA, per germline. V lost 4 bases, J lost 6 bases, and 7 bases lay in between. The CDR3 nucleotides are TGCAGCGTTGTGGCTCTCAATGAGCAGTTCTTC. Encoded protein: CSVVALNEQFF.

This clone was detected only once. The J gene is TRBJ2-7, the V gene TRBV5-1; D perhaps matches TRBD2 (6 bases). Germline CDR1 is SGHRS and CDR2 is YFSETQ. There are 15 residues in the CDR3. V lost 1 base and J lost 2, with 13 bases in between. This chain's CDR3 is CASSLTGSLPYEQYF. Here the CDR3 DNA reads TGCGCCAGCAGCTTGACCGGGAGTCTACCCTACGAGCAGTACTTC.

The chain uses TRBV7-6 and TRBJ2-7; 8 nucleotides align to TRBD1. V trimming: 1 base; J trimming: 4 bases; junction bases outside the gene matches: 9. Germline CDR1 and CDR2: SGHVS and FNYEAQ. The CDR3 spans 16 residues. The CDR3 protein is CASSLEVAGGLYEQYF. The CDR3 DNA is TGTGCCAGCAGCTTAGAGGTGGCAGGGGGCTTGTACGAGCAGTACTTC.